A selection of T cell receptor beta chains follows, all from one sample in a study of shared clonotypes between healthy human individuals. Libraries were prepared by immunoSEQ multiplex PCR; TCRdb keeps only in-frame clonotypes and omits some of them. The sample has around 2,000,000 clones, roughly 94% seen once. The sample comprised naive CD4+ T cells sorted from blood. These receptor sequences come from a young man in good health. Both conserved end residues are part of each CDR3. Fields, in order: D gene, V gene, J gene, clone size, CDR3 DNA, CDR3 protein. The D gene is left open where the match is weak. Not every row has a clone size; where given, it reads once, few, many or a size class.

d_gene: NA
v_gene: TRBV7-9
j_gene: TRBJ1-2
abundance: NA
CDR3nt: TGTGCCAGCAAGTCGTACCAAGATGGCTACACCTTC
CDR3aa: CASKSYQDGYTF

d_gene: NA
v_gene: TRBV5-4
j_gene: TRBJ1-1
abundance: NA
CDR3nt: TGTGCCAGCAGCTTGGATGGGGGTATGAACACTGAAGCTTTCTTT
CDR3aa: CASSLDGGMNTEAFF

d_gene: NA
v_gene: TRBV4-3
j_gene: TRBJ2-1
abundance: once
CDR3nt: TGCGCCAGCAGCCAAGCGGTGCGCTTAAATGAGCAGTTCTTC
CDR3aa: CASSQAVRLNEQFF

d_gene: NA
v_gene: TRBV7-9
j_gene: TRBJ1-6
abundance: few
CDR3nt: TGTGCCAGCAGTGGTCCGACAGGAAGTAATTCACCCCTCCACTTT
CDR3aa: CASSGPTGSNSPLHF

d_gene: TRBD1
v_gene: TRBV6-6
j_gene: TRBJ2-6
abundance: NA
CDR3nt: TGTGCCAGTAGGACAGGGAAAAATGGGGCCAACGTCCTGACTTTC
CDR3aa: CASRTGKNGANVLTF

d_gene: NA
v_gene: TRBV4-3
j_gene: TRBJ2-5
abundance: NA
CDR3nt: TGCGCCAGCAGCCACGAAATAAGTTCAGAGACCCAGTACTTC
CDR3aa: CASSHEISSETQYF

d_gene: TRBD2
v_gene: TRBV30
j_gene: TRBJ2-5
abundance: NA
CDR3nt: TGTGCCTGGAGTTACGGGACTAGCGGCCAAGAGACCCAGTACTTC
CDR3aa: CAWSYGTSGQETQYF

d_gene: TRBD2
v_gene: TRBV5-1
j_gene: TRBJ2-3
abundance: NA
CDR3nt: TGCGCCAGCAGGACTAGCGGAGACCACACAGATACGCAGTATTTT
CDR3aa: CASRTSGDHTDTQYF

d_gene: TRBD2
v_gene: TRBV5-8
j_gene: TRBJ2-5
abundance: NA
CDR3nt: TGTGCCAGCAGCTTGGAGGGTAGCGGGTACCAAGAGACCCAGTACTTC
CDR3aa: CASSLEGSGYQETQYF

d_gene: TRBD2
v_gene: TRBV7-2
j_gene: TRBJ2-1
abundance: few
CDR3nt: TGTGCCAGCAGCTTAGAAGGCGGGGGCTCCTACAATGAGCAGTTCTTC
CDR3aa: CASSLEGGGSYNEQFF

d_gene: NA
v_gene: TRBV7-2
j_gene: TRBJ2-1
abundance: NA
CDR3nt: TGTGCCAGCAGCTTAGTGGGAGCCTCCTACAATGAGCAGTTCTTC
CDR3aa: CASSLVGASYNEQFF

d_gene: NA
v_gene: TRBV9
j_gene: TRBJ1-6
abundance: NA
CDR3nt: TGTGCCAGCAGCTCTCACGGACTATCCTATAATTCACCCCTCCACTTT
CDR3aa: CASSSHGLSYNSPLHF

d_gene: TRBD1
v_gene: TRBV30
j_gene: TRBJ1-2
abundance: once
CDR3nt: TGTGCCCGGAGTAACCGGGACAGCCTGGCCTATGGCTACACCTTC
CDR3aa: CARSNRDSLAYGYTF

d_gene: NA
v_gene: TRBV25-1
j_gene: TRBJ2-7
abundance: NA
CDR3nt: TGTGCCAGCAGTATCCCGGGAACTAGGTCATCCGAGCAGTACTTC
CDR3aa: CASSIPGTRSSEQYF

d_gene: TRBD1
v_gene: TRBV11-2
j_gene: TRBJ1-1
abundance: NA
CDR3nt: TGTGCCAGCAGCTTCGGACAGGGAAGAGCTTTCTTT
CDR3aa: CASSFGQGRAFF

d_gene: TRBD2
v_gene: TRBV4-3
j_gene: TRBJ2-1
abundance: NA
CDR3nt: TGCGCCAGCAGCCAAGGTCGGGTACGCGGGAGTTACAATGAGCAGTTCTTC
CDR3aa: CASSQGRVRGSYNEQFF

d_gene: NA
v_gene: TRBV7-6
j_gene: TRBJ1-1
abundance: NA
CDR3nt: TGTGCCAGCAGCTTAGCGCAGGGTGGGGGCAACACTGAAGCTTTCTTT
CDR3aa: CASSLAQGGGNTEAFF

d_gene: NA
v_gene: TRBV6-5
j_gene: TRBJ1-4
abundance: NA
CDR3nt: TGTGCCAGCAGTTACTCTGCGGGAGTCGGTAATGAAAAACTGTTTTTT
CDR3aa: CASSYSAGVGNEKLFF

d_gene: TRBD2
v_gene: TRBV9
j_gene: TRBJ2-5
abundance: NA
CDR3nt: TGTGCCAGCAGCGTAGTCCTAGCGGGAGAAGAGACCCAGTACTTC
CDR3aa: CASSVVLAGEETQYF

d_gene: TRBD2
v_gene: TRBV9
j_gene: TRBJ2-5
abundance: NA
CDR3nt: TGTGCCAGCAGCCTGGGACTAGCGGGAGGGCAAGAGACCCAGTACTTC
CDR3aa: CASSLGLAGGQETQYF

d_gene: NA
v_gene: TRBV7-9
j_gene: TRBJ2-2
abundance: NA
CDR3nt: TGTGCCAGCAGCCTGCGGGCGAACACCGGGGAGCTGTTTTTT
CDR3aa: CASSLRANTGELFF